The clone carrying this T cell receptor (beta chain) was seen ten or more times. Its antigen is unidentified. Diagnosis was based on clinical symptoms, serum thyroxine, TRAb, thyroid ultrasound and orbital computed tomography. Germline CDR1 and CDR2: PRHDT and FYEKMQ (reference sequence). The CDR3 covers 12 residues. V was cut by 0 bases and J by 6 bases, with 5 bases left in between. The source of the sample is a study of Graves' ophthalmopathy and Graves' hyperthyroidism. Study in general: No ophthalmopathy within 18 months of follow-up signified stable hyperthyroidism.

RNA transcripts were the template, and TCR beta CDR3 regions were amplified from them. HTBI primers served in a first-round RT-PCR, which a second-round multiplex PCR followed. TCRdb processed the multiplex PCR reads anew with MiXCR; each CDR3 protein has one entry. This sample has about 590,000 distinct CDR3 sequences, with 35% to 40% found just once. General study results and limits: Among expanded thyroid clonotypes above 0.001 frequency, most also occurred in blood.

The TCR originated in an adult man with Graves' hyperthyroidism. What was sequenced was peripheral blood or thyroid tissue (not recorded which). The rearrangement uses TRBV13 and TRBJ2-5; D ambiguous. DNA of the CDR3: TGTGCCAGCAGCTTAGGGAGCCAGACCCAGTACTTC. Protein sequence: CASSLGSQTQYF.